Below, one T cell receptor (beta chain) is given with its context. V lost 3 bases to trimming and J lost 0 bases; unmatched junction nucleotides: 9. This CDR3 comprises 18 residues. Germline V lookup: CDR1 SGDLS, CDR2 YYNGEE. These data originate in a study of blood T cell repertoires in COVID-19. As for the study in general: The United States, Italy and Spain were the sources of the acute and convalescent COVID-19 samples. From T cells, B-cell-depleted T cells, or PBMCs came the material, which was cDNA or gDNA.

As handled by the study authors: Nucleated cell counts were estimated from reference gene primer amplification. Data came from immunoSEQ multiplex PCR; TCRdb stores just in-frame clones and leaves some out. V, J and clone size derive from that table, while D and trimming were established from the DNA sequence. The table shows 120,000 to 150,000 clones, with 87% occurring only once. This TCR came from a woman aged 45-59 years with acute or convalescent COVID-19. The genes are TRBV9 and TRBJ1-6; 7 bases are shared with TRBD1. Sequenced: peripheral blood. The CDR3 region is CASSDDRELSSYNSPLHF. CDR3 in DNA: TGTGCCAGCAGCGACGACAGGGAACTAAGCTCCTATAATTCACCCCTCCACTTT.